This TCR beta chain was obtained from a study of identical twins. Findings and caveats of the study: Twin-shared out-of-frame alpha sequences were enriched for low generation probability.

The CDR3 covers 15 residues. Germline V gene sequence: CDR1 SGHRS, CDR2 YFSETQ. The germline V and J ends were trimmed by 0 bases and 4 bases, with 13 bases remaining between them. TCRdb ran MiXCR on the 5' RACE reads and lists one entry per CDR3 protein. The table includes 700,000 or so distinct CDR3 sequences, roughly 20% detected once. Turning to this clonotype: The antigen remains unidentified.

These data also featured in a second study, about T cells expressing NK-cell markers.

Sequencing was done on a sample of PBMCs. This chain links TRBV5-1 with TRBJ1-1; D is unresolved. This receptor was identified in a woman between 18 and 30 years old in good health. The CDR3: CASSLALGVATEAFF. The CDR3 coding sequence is TGCGCCAGCAGCTTGGCTCTCGGGGTAGCCACTGAAGCTTTCTTT.